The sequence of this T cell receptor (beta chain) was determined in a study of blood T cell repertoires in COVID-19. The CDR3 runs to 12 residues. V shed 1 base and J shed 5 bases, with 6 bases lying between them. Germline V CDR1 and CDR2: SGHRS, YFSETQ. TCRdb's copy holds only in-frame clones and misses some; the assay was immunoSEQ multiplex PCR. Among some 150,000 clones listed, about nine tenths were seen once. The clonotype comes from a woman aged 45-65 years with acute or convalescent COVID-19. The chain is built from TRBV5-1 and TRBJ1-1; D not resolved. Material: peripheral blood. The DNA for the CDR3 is TGCGCCAGCAGCTTGACAGTTACTGAAGCTTTCTTT. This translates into CASSLTVTEAFF.